What follows describes a single T cell receptor (beta chain). What it binds is not known. V lost 1 base and J lost 4; bases outside the gene matches: 9. Looked up from germline, CDR1 is LGHNA and CDR2 is YNFKEQ. The CDR3 sequence is 17 residues long. The data were taken from a study of beta chain features in type 1 diabetes. Findings and limits, study-wide: TCRB CDR3 length was moderately but significantly reduced in all four CD4+ subsets of Type 1 diabetes patients.

Expressed TCRB transcripts were sequenced after all isolated RNA was converted to cDNA. The method was immunoSEQ multiplex PCR; TCRdb's version includes in-frame clones alone and lacks a portion of them. The sample yields under 300,000 clones, about a fifth seen once. V usage is TRBV4-2 and J usage is TRBJ2-2; 7 nucleotides match TRBD1. The sequenced material came from naive CD4+ T cells from blood. This sequence originates from a woman aged 40-49 years with type 1 diabetes. The CDR3 protein is CASSQGGNRGSTGELFF. DNA of the CDR3: TGTGCCAGCAGCCAAGGAGGGAACAGGGGTAGCACCGGGGAGCTGTTTTTT.